This T cell receptor (beta chain) was sequenced in a study of blood T cell repertoires in COVID-19. This clone was counted once. Assay used: immunoSEQ multiplex PCR; TCRdb lists only in-frame clones, some missing. The sample carries fewer than 250,000 clones, just under 90% recorded once. V was pared by 5 bases and J by 3 bases, with 13 bases of the junction left unmatched. The germline CDR1 and CDR2 sequences are SEHNR and FQNEAQ (reference sequence). This CDR3 contains 17 residues. The sequence came from a man younger than 45 with COVID-19, enrolled during active disease. The source material was peripheral blood. The chain joins TRBV7-9 to TRBJ2-1; TRBD2 matches at 7 bases. The CDR3 region is CASSHRTSAGVYNEQFF. The CDR3 DNA is TGTGCCAGCAGCCACCGGACAAGTGCGGGAGTCTACAATGAGCAGTTCTTC.